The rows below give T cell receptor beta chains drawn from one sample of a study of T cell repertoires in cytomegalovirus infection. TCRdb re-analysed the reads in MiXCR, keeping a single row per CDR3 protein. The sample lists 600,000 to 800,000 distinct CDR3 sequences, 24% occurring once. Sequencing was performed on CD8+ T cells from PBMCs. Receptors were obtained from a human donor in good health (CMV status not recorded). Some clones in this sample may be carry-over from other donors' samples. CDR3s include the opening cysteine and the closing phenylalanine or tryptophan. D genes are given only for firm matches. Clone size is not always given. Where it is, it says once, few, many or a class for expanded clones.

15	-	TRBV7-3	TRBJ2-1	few	TGTGCCAGCAGCTTGTACCGGAGCTCCTACAATGAGCAGTTCTTC	CASSLYRSSYNEQFF
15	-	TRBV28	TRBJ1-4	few	TGTGCCAGCAGTTTATTCTCTGCAACTAATGAAAAACTGTTTTTT	CASSLFSATNEKLFF
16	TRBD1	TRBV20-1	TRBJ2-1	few	TGCAGTGCTGGCGAACAGGGGACGGGCTCCTACAATGAGCAGTTCTTC	CSAGEQGTGSYNEQFF
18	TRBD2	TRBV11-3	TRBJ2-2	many	TGTGCCAGCAGCTTAGCCGGGACTAGCGGATCGAGGACCGGGGAGCTGTTTTTT	CASSLAGTSGSRTGELFF
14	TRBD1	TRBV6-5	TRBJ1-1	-	TGTGCCAGCAGTGGGGACAGGGGGCACACTGAAGCTTTCTTT	CASSGDRGHTEAFF
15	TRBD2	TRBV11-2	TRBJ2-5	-	TGTGCCAGCAGCTCTGACAAAACTAGCGCGGAGACCCAGTACTTC	CASSSDKTSAETQYF
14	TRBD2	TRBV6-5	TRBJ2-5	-	TGTGCCAGCAGTTACCTAGCGGGGGAAGAGACCCAGTACTTC	CASSYLAGEETQYF
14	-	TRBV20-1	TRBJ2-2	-	TGCAGTGCTAGAGATATAGGGGACACCGGGGAGCTGTTTTTT	CSARDIGDTGELFF
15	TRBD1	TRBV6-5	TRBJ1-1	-	TGTGCCAGCAGTTACACAGGACAGGGGATCACTGAAGCTTTCTTT	CASSYTGQGITEAFF
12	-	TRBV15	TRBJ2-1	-	TGTGCCATTCGTGATCCGTACAATGAGCAGTTCTTC	CAIRDPYNEQFF
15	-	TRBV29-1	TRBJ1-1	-	TGCAGCGTCCTCTCCCCACAGGTACCGAACACTGAAGCTTTCTTT	CSVLSPQVPNTEAFF
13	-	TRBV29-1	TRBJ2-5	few	TGCAGCGTTGAAATTGGATTCCAAGAGACCCAGTACTTC	CSVEIGFQETQYF
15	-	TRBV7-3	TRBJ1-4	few	TGTGCCAGCAGCTTCCCGAGGACAACCAATGAAAAACTGTTTTTT	CASSFPRTTNEKLFF
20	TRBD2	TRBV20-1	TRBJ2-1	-	TGCGGTGCTAGAGTTCGTCCGGGACTAGCGGGGGGGCCTTCCTACAATGAGCAGTTCTTC	CGARVRPGLAGGPSYNEQFF
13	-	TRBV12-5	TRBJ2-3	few	TGTGCTAGTGGTTTAGTGAAGGGAGATACGCAGTATTTT	CASGLVKGDTQYF
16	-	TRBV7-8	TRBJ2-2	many	TGTGCCAGCAGCTCCGGACACAATTGGAACACCGGGGAGCTGTTTTTT	CASSSGHNWNTGELFF
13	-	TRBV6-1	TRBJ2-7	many	TGTGCCAGCAGTGACTGGTCCCCCTACGAGCAGTACTTC	CASSDWSPYEQYF
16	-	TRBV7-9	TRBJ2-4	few	TGTGCCAGCAGCACAGACAGGTTTGGGCAAGAAAACATTCAGTACTTC	CASSTDRFGQENIQYF
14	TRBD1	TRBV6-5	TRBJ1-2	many	TGTGCCAGCAGTTATCAGGGGGCGAGCTATGGCTACACCTTC	CASSYQGASYGYTF
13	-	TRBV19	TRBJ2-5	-	TGTGTCAGTAGTATCCTAGTAGGTGAGACCCAGTACTTC	CVSSILVGETQYF
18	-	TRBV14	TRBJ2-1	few	TGTGCCAGCAGCCACAGGGAGCCCTCTTCTACGTCGAGGAATGAGCAGTTCTTC	CASSHREPSSTSRNEQFF
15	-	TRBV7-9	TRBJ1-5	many	TGTGCCAGCAGCTCAGGAAGGGGAAGCAATCAGCCCCAGCATTTT	CASSSGRGSNQPQHF
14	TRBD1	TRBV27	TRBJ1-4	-	TGTGCCAGCAGTGGGACAGGGGGGATCGAAAAACTGTTTTTT	CASSGTGGIEKLFF
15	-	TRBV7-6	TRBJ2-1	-	TGTGCCAGCAGCTCCCCGGGGGCCCAGTCCAATGAGCCGTTCTTC	CASSSPGAQSNEPFF
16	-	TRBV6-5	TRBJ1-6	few	TGTGCCAGCAGTTGGGGGGAGAGCTCCTATAATTCACCCCTCCACTTT	CASSWGESSYNSPLHF
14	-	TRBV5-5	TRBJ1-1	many	TGTGCCAGCAGTCGGGGTACGTCGCCCACTGAAGCTTTCTTT	CASSRGTSPTEAFF
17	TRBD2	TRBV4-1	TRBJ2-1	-	TGCGCCAGCAGCCAAGTTCAGGGCGGCGGGGGCTACAATGAGCAGTTCTTC	CASSQVQGGGGYNEQFF
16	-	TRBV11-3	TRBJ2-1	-	TGTGCCAGCAGCTTAGAGGGCAGGCCCCCTTACAATGAGCAGTTCTTC	CASSLEGRPPYNEQFF
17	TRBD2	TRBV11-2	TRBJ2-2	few	TGTGCCAGCAGCCCTTGGGGGGGACCCCTGGGGACCGGGGAGCTGTTTTTT	CASSPWGGPLGTGELFF
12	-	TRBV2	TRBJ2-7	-	TGTGCCAGCAGTCCTTACAGGGCCGAGCAGTACTTC	CASSPYRAEQYF
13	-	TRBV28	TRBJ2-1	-	TGTGCCAGCAAGGAGGAGATGAACAATGAGCAGTTCTTC	CASKEEMNNEQFF